The sequence of this T cell receptor beta chain was determined in a study of radiotherapy plus CTLA-4 blockade in lung cancer. Study-level background: For less than 20% of patients, objective responses occurred, and around 34% had disease control.

Details on this clone: Its cognate antigen is unknown.

Study findings and constraints: Expansion of tumor-derived TCR clones was observed in blood after radiotherapy plus ipilimumab.

Focal radiation was given together with CTLA-4 blockade (ipilimumab) to patients with chemo-refractory metastatic non-small-cell lung cancer. Profiled with immunoSEQ multiplex PCR; TCRdb holds only in-frame clones, not every one. In the table there are 28,000 or so clones, 70% to 80% of which are singletons. Sequenced here: peripheral blood, sampled from a patient treated with radiotherapy plus ipilimumab. The sequence was obtained from a human donor with non-small cell lung cancer who had stable disease on radiotherapy plus ipilimumab.

This CDR3 reads CASSGGQGYNEQFF. The CDR3 region has the DNA TGTGCCAGCAGCGGAGGACAGGGATACAATGAGCAGTTCTTC. The chain couples TRBV9 to TRBJ2-1, with 8 nucleotides matching TRBD1. The length of the CDR3 is 14 residues. Germline-derived CDR1 and CDR2 are SGDLS and YYNGEE. V lost 3 bases and J lost 4; bases outside the gene matches: 3. Full variable domain (outside the CDR3, taken from reference TRBV9 and TRBJ2-1): DSGVTQTPKHLITATGQRVTLRCSPRSGDLSVYWYQQSLDQGLQFLIQYYNGEERAKGNILERFSAQQFPDLHSELNLSSLELGDSALYFCASSGGQGYNEQFFGPGTRLTVL.